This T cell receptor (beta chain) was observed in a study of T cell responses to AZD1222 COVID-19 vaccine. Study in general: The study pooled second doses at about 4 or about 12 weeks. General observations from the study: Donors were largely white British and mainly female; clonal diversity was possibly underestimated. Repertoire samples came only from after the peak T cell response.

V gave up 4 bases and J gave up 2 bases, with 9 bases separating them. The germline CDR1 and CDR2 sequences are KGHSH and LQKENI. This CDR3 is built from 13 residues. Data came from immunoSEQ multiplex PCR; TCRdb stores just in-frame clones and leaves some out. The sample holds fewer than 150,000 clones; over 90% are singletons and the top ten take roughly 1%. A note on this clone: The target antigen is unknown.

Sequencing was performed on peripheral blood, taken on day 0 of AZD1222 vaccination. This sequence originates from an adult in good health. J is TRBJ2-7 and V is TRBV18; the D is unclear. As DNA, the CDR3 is TGTGCCAGCTCACAGGATACAGCCTACGAGCAGTACTTC. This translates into CASSQDTAYEQYF. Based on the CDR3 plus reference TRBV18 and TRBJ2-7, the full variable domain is NAGVMQNPRHLVRRRGQEARLRCSPMKGHSHVYWYRQLPEEGLKFMVYLQKENIIDESGMPKERFSAEFPKEGPSILRIQQVVRGDSAAYFCASSQDTAYEQYFGPGTRLTVT.